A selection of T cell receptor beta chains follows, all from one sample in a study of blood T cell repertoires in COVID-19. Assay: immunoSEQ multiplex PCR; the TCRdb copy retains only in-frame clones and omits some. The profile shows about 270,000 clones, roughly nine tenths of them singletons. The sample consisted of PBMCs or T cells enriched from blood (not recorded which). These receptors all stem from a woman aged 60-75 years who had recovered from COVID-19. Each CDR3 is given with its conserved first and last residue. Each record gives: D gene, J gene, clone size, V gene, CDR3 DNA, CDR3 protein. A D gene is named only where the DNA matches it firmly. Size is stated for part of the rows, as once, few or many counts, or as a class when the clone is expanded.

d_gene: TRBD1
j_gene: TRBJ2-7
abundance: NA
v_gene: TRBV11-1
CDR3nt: TGTGCCAGCGGACAGGGGGCTGGGTACGAGCAGTACTTC
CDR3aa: CASGQGAGYEQYF

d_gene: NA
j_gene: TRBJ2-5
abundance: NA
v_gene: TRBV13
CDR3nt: TGTGCCAGCAGCCGCCGGGGACTGCAAGAGACCCAGTACTTC
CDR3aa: CASSRRGLQETQYF

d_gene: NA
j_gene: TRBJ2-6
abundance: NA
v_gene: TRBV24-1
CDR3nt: TGTGCCACCAGTGATTTTCGGGGGTCCCACTCTGGGGCCAACGTCCTGACTTTC
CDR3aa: CATSDFRGSHSGANVLTF

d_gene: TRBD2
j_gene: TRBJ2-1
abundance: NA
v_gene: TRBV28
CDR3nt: TGTGCCAGCAGTTTTGGGCTAGCGGGAGTAAATGAGCAGTTCTTC
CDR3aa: CASSFGLAGVNEQFF

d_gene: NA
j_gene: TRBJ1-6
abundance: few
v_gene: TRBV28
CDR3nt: TGTGCCAGCAGTTTACCCGGGTCACCCCTCCACTTT
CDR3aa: CASSLPGSPLHF

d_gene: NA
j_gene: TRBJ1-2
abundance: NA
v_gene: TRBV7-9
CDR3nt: TGTGCCAGCAGCTTATCATCGCAGTTTGATGGCTACACCTTC
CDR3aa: CASSLSSQFDGYTF

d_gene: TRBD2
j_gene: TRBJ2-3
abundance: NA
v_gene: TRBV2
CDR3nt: TGTGCCAGCAGTGTGGGAGGGCCTAGCACAGATACGCAGTATTTT
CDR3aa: CASSVGGPSTDTQYF

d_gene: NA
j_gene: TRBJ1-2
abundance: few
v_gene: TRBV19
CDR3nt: TGTGCCAGTAGGACCGGGATTCAATTTGTCGCTAACTATGGCTACACCTTC
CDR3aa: CASRTGIQFVANYGYTF

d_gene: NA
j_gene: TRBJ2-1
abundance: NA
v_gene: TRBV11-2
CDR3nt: TGTGCCAGCAGCTTAGGTCCCAGCGGTTCCTACAATGAGCAGTTCTTC
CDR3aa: CASSLGPSGSYNEQFF

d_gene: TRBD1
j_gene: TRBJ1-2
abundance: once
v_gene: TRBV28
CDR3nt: TGTGCCAGCAACGACAGGGGGCGCTACTATGGCTACACCTTC
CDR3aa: CASNDRGRYYGYTF

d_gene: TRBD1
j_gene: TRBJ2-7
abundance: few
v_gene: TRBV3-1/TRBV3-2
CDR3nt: TGTGCCAGCAGCCAAGGTACAGGGGGACTCGAGCAGTACTTC
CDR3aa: CASSQGTGGLEQYF

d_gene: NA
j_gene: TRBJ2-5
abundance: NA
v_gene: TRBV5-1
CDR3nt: TGCGCCAGCAGCTTGGGAGGCGGTCAAGAGACCCAGTACTTC
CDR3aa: CASSLGGGQETQYF

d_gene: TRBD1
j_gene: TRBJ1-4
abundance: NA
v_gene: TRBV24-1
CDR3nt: TGTGCCACCAGTGATACCGGGACAGGGGACAGAAAACTGTTTTTT
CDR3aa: CATSDTGTGDRKLFF

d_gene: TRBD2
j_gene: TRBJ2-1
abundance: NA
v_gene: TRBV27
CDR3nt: TGTGCCAGCAGTTTATCCGCCAGCGGGAACTACAATGAGCAGTTCTTC
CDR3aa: CASSLSASGNYNEQFF

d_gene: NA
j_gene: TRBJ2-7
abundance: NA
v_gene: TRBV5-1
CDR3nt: TGCGCCAGCAGCTTGGCCCTCGGGAGCTCCTACGAGCAGTACTTC
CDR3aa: CASSLALGSSYEQYF

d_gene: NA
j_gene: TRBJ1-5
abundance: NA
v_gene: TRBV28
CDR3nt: TGTGCCAGCACCCGGACACCACATCAGCCCCAGCATTTT
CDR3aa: CASTRTPHQPQHF

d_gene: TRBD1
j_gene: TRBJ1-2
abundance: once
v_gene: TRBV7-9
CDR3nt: TGTGCCAGCAGCTCGAAGACAGGGTTTCATGGCTACACCTTC
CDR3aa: CASSSKTGFHGYTF

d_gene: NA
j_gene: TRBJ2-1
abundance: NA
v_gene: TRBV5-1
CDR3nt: TGCGCCAGCAGTGACTTCTACAATGAGCAGTTCTTC
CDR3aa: CASSDFYNEQFF

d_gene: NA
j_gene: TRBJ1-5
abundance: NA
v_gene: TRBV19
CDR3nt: TGTGCCAGTAGTCCGGGACTTAATCAGCCCCAGCATTTT
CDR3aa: CASSPGLNQPQHF

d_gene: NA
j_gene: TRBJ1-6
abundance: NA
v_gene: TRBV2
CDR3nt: TGTGCCAGCGGGGGGGAGTATAATTCACCCCTCCACTTT
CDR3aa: CASGGEYNSPLHF

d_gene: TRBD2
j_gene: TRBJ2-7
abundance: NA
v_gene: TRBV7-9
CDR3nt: TGTGCCAGCAGCTTTACTAGCGGGGTCGAGCAGTACTTC
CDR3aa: CASSFTSGVEQYF

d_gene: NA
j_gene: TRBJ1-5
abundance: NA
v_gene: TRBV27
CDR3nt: TGTGCCAGCAGTGCCCAGAATCAGCCCCAGCATTTT
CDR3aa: CASSAQNQPQHF

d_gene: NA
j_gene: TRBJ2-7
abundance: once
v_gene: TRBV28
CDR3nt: TGTGCCAGCAGCCCCACCGGCCGCCCCCCCAGGGACGAGCAGTACTTC
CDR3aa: CASSPTGRPPRDEQYF

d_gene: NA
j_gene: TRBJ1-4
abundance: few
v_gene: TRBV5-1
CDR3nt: TGCGCCAGCAGCGATGCTACTACAGGAAGAATTGAAAAACTGTTTTTT
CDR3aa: CASSDATTGRIEKLFF

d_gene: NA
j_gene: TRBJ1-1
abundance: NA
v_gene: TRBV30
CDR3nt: TGTGCCTGGGGCAGGGGTCAAAACACTGAAGCTTTCTTT
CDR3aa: CAWGRGQNTEAFF

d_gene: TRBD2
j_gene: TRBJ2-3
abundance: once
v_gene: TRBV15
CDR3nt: TGTGCCACCAGCAGAGACCGCGGGAGGGATACGCAGTATTTT
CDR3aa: CATSRDRGRDTQYF